This T cell receptor (beta chain) was retrieved from a study of T cells after yellow fever vaccination (dated by TCRdb to the late 2010s). Concerning the study at large: Libraries from fractions with low cell numbers were prepared with the SMART-Seq v4 Ultra Low Input RNA kit. The cohort comprised two healthy male donors, one aged 18 to 29 and one aged 30 to 39 years. To track T-cell clones before and after primary and booster YFV17D yellow fever vaccination, bulk TCR alpha and beta repertoires were sequenced longitudinally. Blood was drawn at multiple timepoints before and after primary and secondary immunization, with bulk PBMC replicates and cell subsets isolated. The full study reports these points: Because abundant contaminating clonotypes from the bulk population could be contained in FACS-sorted repertoires, computational filtering was required. The study included only a couple of donors, which limits how far the findings can be generalized. After the booster, most of the clones that had expanded following primary vaccination were detected again (almost 98% of CD4 and 80% to 90% of CD8), which suggests that memory was broadly maintained. A small share of clonotypes occurred in both CD4 and CD8 compartments, likely arising from convergent recombination. Compared with the primary T-cell response, the secondary T-cell response was weaker but faster, peaking on day 5 rather than day 15.

This clonotype showed up many times. Its antigen has not been determined. There are no base qualities to consult, and no much larger clone falls within one base. Sequencing took place on an Illumina NovaSeq 6000. TCR cDNA was synthesized by 5'RACE template switching, which introduced a universal primer site and unique molecular identifiers. Priming of cDNA synthesis was performed from both the TCR alpha and TCR beta constant segments. Libraries were amplified in two PCR steps, with sample barcodes and sequencing adapters added in the second step. Sequencing of libraries was performed on Illumina HiSeq 2500 (2x100 bp) or NovaSeq (2x150 bp). In the original analysis: Demultiplexing of reads and collapsing into UMI consensus sequences were performed with MIGEC, and V(D)J alignment was carried out with MiXCR. Vaccine-responding clonotypes were identified with edgeR using replicate PBMC samples, with FDR below 0.01 and a log2 fold change above 5 up to day 15 being required. Bulk clonotypes were assigned CD4 or CD8 identity according to which sequenced CD4 or CD8 repertoire held them at higher abundance. TCRdb reprocessed the public reads (quality trimming at Q25 with fastp, clone calling with MiXCR) and kept in-frame beta chains. For every CDR3 protein sequence, its rows merge into one entry that carries the most common genes and DNA. In this record, the V and J calls reflect TCRdb's handling and not the investigators' own analysis. This sample gives some 300,000 distinct CDR3 sequences in total; 3.6% of them show up just once. The ten largest clones take up less than 25% of the sample.

According to the study, the label for this sample's treatment or condition signals: live attenuated yellow fever vaccine strain. At each blood-draw timepoint, two biological replicates of bulk PBMCs were collected. PBMCs were isolated from peripheral blood using a standard Ficoll-Paque protocol. TriZol was used to extract RNA from bulk PBMCs, from CD4 and CD8 fractions, and from dextramer-positive and dextramer-negative fractions. V is shortened by 5 bases, J by 1 base, and the region joining them spans 21 bases. The germline V gene specifies SGHAT as CDR1 and FQNNGV as CDR2. CDR3 length: 18 amino acids, cysteine to phenylalanine. Only the CDR3 part of the read is kept: 54 bases, read in frame from the first base.

Here the chain combines TRBV11-2 and TRBJ2-1; the D gene is perhaps TRBD2, on 8 matching bases. The receptor's source is a man between 18 and 35 years old who received the YFV17D yellow fever vaccine. Specimen: PBMCs, collected on the day of the yellow fever booster vaccination. For the CDR3, the sequence is CASSPGGTSYRSYNEQFF. At the DNA level, the sequence is TGTGCCAGCAGCCCAGGGGGGACTAGTTATAGGTCCTACAATGAGCAGTTCTTC.